This T cell receptor (beta chain) originates from a study of beta chain features in type 1 diabetes. Across the study: Healthy donors resembled patients in age, gender and cell yields. Study-level points and caveats: Shorter TCRB CDR3s, moderately but significantly so, were found in Type 1 diabetes patients in all four CD4+ subsets. A pattern of fewer insertions and more deletions at VDJ junctions was seen in type 1 diabetes patients. The naive, central memory and Treg TCRB repertoires showed an apparent similarity that was greater among patients than among healthy donors.

With regard to this clone: Its target is unknown. This sample also contains other DNA sequences that code for the same CDR3.

Using CD45RO/CCR7/CD25/CD127/CD95/CD27, CD4+ naive, central memory, regulatory and stem cell-like memory cells were sorted. Expressed TCRB transcripts were sequenced because the isolated RNA had all been reverse transcribed beforehand. Produced via immunoSEQ multiplex PCR; TCRdb's table is partial and in-frame only. The table has about 650,000 clones, around 11% seen once. Looked up from germline, CDR1 is SGHTA and CDR2 is FQGNSA. The CDR3 spans 15 residues. V was clipped by 5 bases and J by 4 bases; unmatched bases: 6. This receptor was identified in a man aged 25-45 years with type 1 diabetes. This chain links TRBV7-2 with TRBJ2-1; 9 bases are a match to TRBD1. Material for sequencing was naive CD4+ T cells from blood. The CDR3 protein is CASSQTGTGYNEQFF. DNA for the CDR3: TGTGCCAGCAGCCAAACCGGGACAGGGTACAATGAGCAGTTCTTC.